The 15 T cell receptor beta chains below all came from one sample that was sequenced in a study of blood T cells in healthy people across ages. Primed by a sample-barcoded 5' primer and a J-beta primer mix, a second PCR proceeded for 7 to 11 cycles. TCRdb itself ran the 5' RACE reads through MiXCR, one entry per CDR3 protein. The sample consists of approximately 1.5 million distinct CDR3 sequences, around 40% of them appearing once. Sequencing input: blood. These receptors originate from a woman aged 18-35 years in good health.

This clonotype turned up a few times. V and J are TRBV13 and TRBJ2-5, with TRBD1 as a possible D gene (6 bases). Germline V lookup: CDR1 PRHDT, CDR2 FYEKMQ (reference sequence). The ends were cut back, 5 bases at V and 5 bases at J, with 15 bases in the middle. This CDR3 has 14 residues. The CDR3 DNA sequence: TGTGCCAGCAGCCGCCGACAGGAGGTTGAGACCCAGTACTTC. It yields the protein CASSRRQEVETQYF.

The table lists this clonotype with a count of one. The chain employs TRBV9 and TRBJ2-3, with a weak D call TRBD1 (5 bases). The CDR3 runs 14 residues. Germline lookup yields CDR1 SGDLS and CDR2 YYNGEE. V gave up 2 bases and J gave up 4 bases, with 11 bases separating them. The DNA for the CDR3 is TGTGCCAGCAGCGTGGACCTAGGGGCAGATACGCAGTATTTT. It yields the protein CASSVDLGADTQYF.

This clonotype was counted a few times. The chain uses TRBV25-1 and TRBJ2-1, with 7 bases identical to TRBD2. V lost 3 bases to trimming and J lost 5 bases; unmatched junction nucleotides: 16. Germline CDR1 is MGHDK and CDR2 is SYGVNS. This CDR3 contains 18 residues. CDR3 coding DNA: TGTGCCAGCAGTGAGGGCTCGGGTTGGGAGGGCTTCAACAATGAGCAGTTCTTC. This translates into CASSEGSGWEGFNNEQFF. Supplemented by reference TRBV25-1 and TRBJ2-1, the full variable domain reads EADIYQTPRYLVIGTGKKITLECSQTMGHDKMYWYQQDPGMELHLIHYSYGVNSTEKGDLSSESTVSRIRTEHFPLTLESARPSHTSQYLCASSEGSGWEGFNNEQFFGPGTRLTVL.

The CDR3 region is CSVEGINREKDTQYF. In DNA, the CDR3 is TGCAGCGTTGAAGGGATCAACAGGGAGAAAGATACGCAGTATTTT. The rearrangement links TRBV29-1 to TRBJ2-3; TRBD1 might be the D (6 bases). The CDR3 extends over 15 amino acids. Trimming cost V 1 base and J 5 bases, with 16 bases left between them. Germline V gives CDR1 SQVTM, CDR2 ANQGSEA.

This clonotype was recorded a few times. This chain links TRBV7-2 with TRBJ2-7; the D is unclear. The germline V and J ends were trimmed by 2 bases and 6 bases, with 5 bases remaining between them. CDR3 length: 11 residues. CDR1 and CDR2 (germline): SGHTA, FQGNSA. CDR3 sequence reads: CASSLQREQYF. CDR3 DNA: TGTGCCAGCAGCTTACAGCGCGAGCAGTACTTC.

This clonotype was recorded a few times. This chain uses TRBV11-2 with TRBJ2-1; 8 positions agree with TRBD2. Germline CDR1 SGHAT, CDR2 FQNNGV. Trimming removed 5 bases from V and 7 bases from J; junction bases left unmatched: 4. The CDR3 is 13 residues long. As DNA, the CDR3 is TGTGCCAGCAGCCAGCGGGGGATGAATGAGCAGTTCTTC. Its protein is CASSQRGMNEQFF.

This chain links TRBV7-3 with TRBJ2-1; D perhaps matches TRBD1 (6 bases). The CDR3 contains 14 residues. Germline V gene data show CDR1 as SGHTA and CDR2 as FQGTGA. Trimming took 3 bases from V and 7 from J, leaving 13 bases between them. The CDR3 spells CASSFGGHENEQFF. CDR3 DNA: TGTGCCAGCAGCTTTGGGGGCCACGAGAATGAGCAGTTCTTC.

This clonotype was counted only a few times. V gene TRBV6-6 combines with J gene TRBJ2-7; 8 bases match TRBD1. The CDR3 covers 15 residues. Germline V gene data show CDR1 as MNHNY and CDR2 as SVGAGI (reference sequence). After removal of 7 bases from V and 6 bases from J, the junction contained 14 bases not matched to a gene. CDR3 amino acids: CASTPIGGQGIEQYF. The CDR3 region has the DNA TGTGCCAGCACTCCGATCGGAGGACAGGGCATCGAGCAGTACTTC.

The chain joins TRBV6-2 or TRBV6-3 to TRBJ1-5; the D is unclear. Per germline, CDR1 MNHEY and CDR2 SVGEGT. Trimming shortened V by 7 bases and J by 3 bases, and 22 bases separated the two germline ends. The CDR3 contains 17 residues. The CDR3 here is CASTSPPSRHPNQPQHF. In DNA form, the CDR3 reads TGTGCCAGCACCTCTCCTCCGTCCAGACACCCCAATCAGCCCCAGCATTTT.

This clonotype appeared a few times. The rearrangement links TRBV25-1 to TRBJ1-5; no reliable D call. Trimming left V 3 bases short and J 3 bases short, with 6 bases between. The CDR3 spans 13 residues. The germline V gene has CDR1 MGHDK and CDR2 SYGVNS. The CDR3 loop reads CASSDRYNQPQHF. The DNA for the CDR3 is TGTGCCAGCAGTGACCGTTACAATCAGCCCCAGCATTTT.

The chain is built from TRBV6-2 or TRBV6-3 and TRBJ1-2; D call uncertain. CDR3 length: 14 residues. Germline values: CDR1 MNHEY, CDR2 SVGEGT. Deletions cut 8 bases from V and 3 bases from J, with 16 bases between. The CDR3 loop reads CASWTGNRYYGYTF. CDR3 sequence (DNA): TGTGCCAGCTGGACCGGGAATCGGTACTATGGCTACACCTTC.

V gene TRBV9 combines with J gene TRBJ2-1, with D unresolved. The CDR3 contains 16 residues. Deletions cut 3 bases from V and 3 bases from J, with 16 bases between. Germline lookup yields CDR1 SGDLS and CDR2 YYNGEE. The CDR3 nucleotides read TGTGCCAGCAGCGGGAACGTCAGTCGAGTCTACAATGAGCAGTTCTTC. Residues: CASSGNVSRVYNEQFF.

The sample holds a few counts of this clonotype. The chain carries TRBV15 and TRBJ2-1; tentative D call: TRBD1 (5 bases). This CDR3 contains 13 residues. CDR1 and CDR2 from the germline V gene are LNHNV and YYDKDF (reference sequence). Trimming took 8 bases from V and 0 from J, leaving 8 bases between them. CDR3 sequence reads: CATPGISYNEQFF. In DNA form, the CDR3 reads TGTGCCACCCCAGGGATCTCCTACAATGAGCAGTTCTTC. The whole variable domain, filled in from reference TRBV15 and TRBJ2-1, reads DAMVIQNPRYQVTQFGKPVTLSCSQTLNHNVMYWYQQKSSQAPKLLFHYYDKDFNNEADTPDNFQSRRPNTSFCFLDIRSPGLGDTAMYLCATPGISYNEQFFGPGTRLTVL.

This clonotype was seen a few times. The rearrangement uses TRBV15 and TRBJ2-1; 9 positions match TRBD1. CDR1 is LNHNV and CDR2 is YYDKDF in the germline V gene (reference sequence). This CDR3 is built from 18 residues. V shed 0 bases and J 4 bases; nucleotides not matched to a gene: 10. In DNA form, the CDR3 reads TGTGCCACCAGCAGAGATGAGGCCGGGACAGGGTATTACAATGAGCAGTTCTTC. Its protein is CATSRDEAGTGYYNEQFF.

The CDR3 region has the DNA TGTGCCAGCTCACCGAAAGCTAGCGGGAGGGCCCAGAACGAGCAGTACTTC. Its protein is CASSPKASGRAQNEQYF. The J gene is TRBJ2-7, the V gene TRBV18; 12 positions match TRBD2. This CDR3 has 17 residues. Germline V CDR1 and CDR2: KGHSH, LQKENI. V dropped 3 bases and J dropped 5; count of bases not matched to a gene: 11.